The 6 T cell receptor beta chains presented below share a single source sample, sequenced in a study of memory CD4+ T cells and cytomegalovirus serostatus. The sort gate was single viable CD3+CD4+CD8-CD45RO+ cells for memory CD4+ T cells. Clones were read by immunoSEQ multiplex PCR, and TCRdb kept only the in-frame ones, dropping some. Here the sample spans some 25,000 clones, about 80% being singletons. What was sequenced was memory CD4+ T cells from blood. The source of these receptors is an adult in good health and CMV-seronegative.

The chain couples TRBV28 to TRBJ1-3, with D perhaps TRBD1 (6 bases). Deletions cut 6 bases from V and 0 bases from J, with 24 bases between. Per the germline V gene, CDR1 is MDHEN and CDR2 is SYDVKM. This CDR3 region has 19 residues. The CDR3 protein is CASRKQGGSGPNSGNTIYF. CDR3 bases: TGTGCCAGCAGAAAACAGGGTGGAAGTGGACCCAACTCTGGAAACACCATATATTTT.

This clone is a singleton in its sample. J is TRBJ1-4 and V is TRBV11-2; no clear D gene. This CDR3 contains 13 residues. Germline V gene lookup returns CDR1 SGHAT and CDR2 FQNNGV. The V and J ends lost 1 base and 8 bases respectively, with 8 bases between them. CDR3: CASSLVGREKLFF. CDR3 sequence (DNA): TGTGCCAGCAGCTTAGTGGGCAGGGAAAAACTGTTTTTT.

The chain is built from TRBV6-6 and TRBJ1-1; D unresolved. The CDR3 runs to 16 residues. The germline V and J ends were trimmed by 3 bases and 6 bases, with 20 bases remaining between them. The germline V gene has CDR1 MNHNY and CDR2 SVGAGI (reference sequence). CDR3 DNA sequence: TGTGCCAGCAGTTATACTCGGGTCTGGTTGGCGGCTGAAGCTTTCTTT. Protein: CASSYTRVWLAAEAFF.

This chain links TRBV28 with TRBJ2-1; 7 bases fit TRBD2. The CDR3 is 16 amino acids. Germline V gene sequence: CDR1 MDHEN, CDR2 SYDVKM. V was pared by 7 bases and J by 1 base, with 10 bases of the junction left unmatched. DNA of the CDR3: TGTGCCAGCATTTCTGGAACTAGCGTTTCCTACAATGAGCAGTTCTTC. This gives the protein CASISGTSVSYNEQFF. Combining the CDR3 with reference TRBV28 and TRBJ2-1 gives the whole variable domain DVKVTQSSRYLVKRTGEKVFLECVQDMDHENMFWYRQDPGLGLRLIYFSYDVKMKEKGDIPEGYSVSREKKERFSLILESASTNQTSMYLCASISGTSVSYNEQFFGPGTRLTVL.

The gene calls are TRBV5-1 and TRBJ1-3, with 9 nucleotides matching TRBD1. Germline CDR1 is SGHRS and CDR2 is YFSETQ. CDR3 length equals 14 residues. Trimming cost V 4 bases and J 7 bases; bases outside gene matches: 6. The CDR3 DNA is TGCGCCAGCAGCCAAGGACAGGGGACCAACACCATATATTTT. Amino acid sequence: CASSQGQGTNTIYF. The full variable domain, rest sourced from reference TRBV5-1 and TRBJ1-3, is KAGVTQTPRYLIKTRGQQVTLSCSPISGHRSVSWYQQTPGQGLQFLFEYFSETQRNKGNFPGRFSGRQFSNSRSEMNVSTLELGDSALYLCASSQGQGTNTIYFGEGSWLTVV.

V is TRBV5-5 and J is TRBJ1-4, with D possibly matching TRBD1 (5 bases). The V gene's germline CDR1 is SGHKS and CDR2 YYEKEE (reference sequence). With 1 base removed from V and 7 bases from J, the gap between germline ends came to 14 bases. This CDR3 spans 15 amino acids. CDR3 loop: CASSLRGDGFEKLFF. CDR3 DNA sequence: TGTGCCAGCAGCTTGCGGGGGGACGGGTTTGAAAAACTGTTTTTT.